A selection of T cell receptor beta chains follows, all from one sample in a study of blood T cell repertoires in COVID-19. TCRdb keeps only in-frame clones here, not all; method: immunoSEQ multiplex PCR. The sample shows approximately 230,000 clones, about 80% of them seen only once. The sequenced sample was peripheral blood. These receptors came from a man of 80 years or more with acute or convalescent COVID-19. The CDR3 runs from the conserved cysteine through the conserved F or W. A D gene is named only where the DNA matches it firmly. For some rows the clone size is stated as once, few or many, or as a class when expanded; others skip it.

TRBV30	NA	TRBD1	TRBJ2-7	CAWSSQGTASYEQYF	TGTGCCTGGAGCTCCCAGGGGACAGCTTCCTACGAGCAGTACTTC
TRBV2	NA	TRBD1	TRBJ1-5	CASTGTGGNQPQHF	TGTGCCAGCACCGGGACAGGGGGCAATCAGCCCCAGCATTTT
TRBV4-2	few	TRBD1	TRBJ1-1	CASSQERDRGPAFF	TGTGCCAGCAGCCAAGAACGGGACAGGGGGCCCGCTTTCTTT
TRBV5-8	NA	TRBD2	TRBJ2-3	CASSLPGLAGKQDTQYF	TGTGCCAGCAGCCTTCCGGGACTAGCGGGGAAGCAAGATACGCAGTATTTT
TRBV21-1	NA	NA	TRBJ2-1	CASSKASGRVYEQFF	TGTGCCAGCAGCAAAGCTAGCGGGAGGGTGTATGAGCAGTTCTTC
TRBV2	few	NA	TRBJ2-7	CASTVQGPLYEQYF	TGTGCCAGCACGGTCCAGGGCCCCCTTTACGAGCAGTACTTC
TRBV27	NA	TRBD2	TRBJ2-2	CASSFSSGGNGELFF	TGTGCCAGCAGTTTCTCATCGGGAGGGAACGGGGAGCTGTTTTTT
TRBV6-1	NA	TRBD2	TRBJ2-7	CASSEALGLAGGRAYEQYF	TGTGCCAGCAGTGAAGCCTTGGGGCTAGCGGGGGGCAGAGCCTACGAGCAGTACTTC
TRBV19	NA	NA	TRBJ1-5	CASSHQGNRQPQHF	TGTGCCAGTAGTCACCAGGGTAATAGGCAGCCCCAGCATTTT
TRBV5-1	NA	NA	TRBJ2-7	CASSLGGVGNEQYF	TGCGCCAGCAGCTTAGGCGGGGTGGGGAACGAGCAGTACTTC
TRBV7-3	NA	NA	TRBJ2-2	CASSASGTDTGELFF	TGTGCCAGCAGCGCGTCCGGGACTGATACCGGGGAGCTGTTTTTT
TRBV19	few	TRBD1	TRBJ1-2	CASSPEDRDPYGYTF	TGTGCCAGTAGTCCCGAAGACAGGGATCCGTATGGCTACACCTTC
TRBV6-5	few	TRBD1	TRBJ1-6	CASSSSGTGGSPLHF	TGTGCCAGCAGTTCCTCCGGGACAGGGGGATCACCCCTCCACTTT
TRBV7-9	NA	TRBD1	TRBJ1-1	CASSFLRGQSEAFF	TGTGCCAGCAGCTTCTTAAGGGGGCAGAGTGAAGCTTTCTTT
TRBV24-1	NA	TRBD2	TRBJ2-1	CATSDPRTSGRAPMNNEQFF	TGTGCCACCAGTGATCCCCGGACTAGCGGGAGGGCCCCCATGAACAATGAGCAGTTCTTC
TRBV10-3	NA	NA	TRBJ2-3	CAIRANTDTQYF	TGTGCCATCAGAGCAAACACAGATACGCAGTATTTT
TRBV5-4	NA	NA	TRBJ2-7	CASSDPGGTASYEQYF	TGTGCCAGCAGCGATCCGGGCGGGACAGCATCCTACGAGCAGTACTTC
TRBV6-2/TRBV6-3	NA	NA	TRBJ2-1	CASSSPRARSVIEQFF	TGTGCCAGCAGTTCCCCCAGGGCTAGGTCCGTCATTGAGCAGTTCTTC
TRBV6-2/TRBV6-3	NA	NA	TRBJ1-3	CASSPGFSGNTIYF	TGTGCCAGCAGTCCAGGATTCTCTGGAAACACCATATATTTT
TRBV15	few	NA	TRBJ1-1	CATSRDLRQVAFF	TGTGCCACCAGCAGAGATTTACGGCAGGTAGCTTTCTTT
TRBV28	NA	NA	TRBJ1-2	CASSLGVSGYGYTF	TGTGCCAGCAGTTTAGGAGTTAGCGGCTATGGCTACACCTTC
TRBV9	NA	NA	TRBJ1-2	CASSVEAHRVGVGYTF	TGTGCCAGCAGCGTAGAGGCGCACAGGGTGGGAGTTGGCTACACCTTC
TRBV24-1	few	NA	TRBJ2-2	CATSATAGFTGELFF	TGTGCCACCAGTGCAACGGCGGGTTTCACCGGGGAGCTGTTTTTT
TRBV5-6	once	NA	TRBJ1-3	CASSPGGARGNTIYF	TGTGCCAGCAGCCCCGGGGGGGCGCGAGGAAACACCATATATTTT
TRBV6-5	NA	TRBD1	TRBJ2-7	CASSSARQGITYEQYF	TGTGCCAGCAGTTCCGCACGACAGGGAATCACCTACGAGCAGTACTTC
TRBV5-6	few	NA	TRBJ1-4	CASSSRRSGVEKLFF	TGTGCCAGCAGCAGCCGACGGAGCGGGGTTGAAAAACTGTTTTTT
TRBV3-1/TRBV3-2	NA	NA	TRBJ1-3	CASSQDLRTAFGGNTIYF	TGTGCCAGCAGCCAAGATTTAAGGACAGCATTCGGTGGGAACACCATATATTTT
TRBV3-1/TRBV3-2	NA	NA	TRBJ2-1	CASSFRGDYNEQFF	TGTGCCAGCAGCTTCAGGGGGGACTACAATGAGCAGTTCTTC
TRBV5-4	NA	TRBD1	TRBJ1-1	CASTLQGRKNTEAFF	TGTGCCAGCACCTTACAGGGGCGAAAGAACACTGAAGCTTTCTTT